Detailed here is one T cell receptor (beta chain). This clone is a singleton in its sample. Its specific antigen is unknown. Per-base quality was not reported, and no clone a single base away is much larger than it. One read alone makes for weak evidence. The data derive from a study of metastatic and nonmetastatic thyroid tumors (dated by TCRdb to between 2020 and 2021). Regarding the complete study: Repertoires from peripheral blood and from tumor or nodule tissue samples of malignant and benign thyroid patients were compared. What the research found in general, with its limitations: In both blood and tumor samples, malignant tumors were reported to have significantly higher TCR beta diversity than benign nodules.

According to the germline V gene, CDR1 reads MGHRA and CDR2 reads YSYEKL. The CDR3 covers 14 residues, taking in both the cysteine and the phenylalanine. Only CDR3 DNA is held: 42 bases, read in frame from base 1. V is shortened by 0 bases, J by 7 bases, and the region joining them spans 10 bases. Before undergoing thyroid surgery, none of the patients had been given any kind of treatment. Using T-cell receptor beta sequencing, the study looked back at clinical samples from patients collected from the early 2010s to the late 2010s. The method was PCR. TCRdb lists the instrument as Illumina HiSeq 4000. High-throughput sequencing was used to profile the TCR beta-chain CDR3 region of every patient. Per the source publication's procedure: The researchers built a classifier to tell apart papillary thyroid cancer patients with distant metastasis, based on CDR3 differences among clinicopathological groups. The Shannon index was used to assess repertoire diversity, and the Morisita-Horn index was used to assess tumor-blood repertoire similarity. In-frame beta chains were kept once TCRdb had trimmed the public reads at Q25 with fastp and called clones with MiXCR. The authors' filters were not applied to this entry. This sample lists 34,000 or so clones; roughly 15% were detected once. The top ten clones comprise nearly 3.5% of the sample.

This chain joins TRBV4-1 to TRBJ1-3; D gene: possibly TRBD1, on 5 matching bases. This receptor was obtained from a female donor with papillary thyroid cancer or a benign thyroid nodule (not recorded which). Some clones in this sample may be carry-over from other donors' samples. The sample comprised blood. The nucleotides read TGCGCCAGCAGCCAAGACAGGGCGGCCAACACCATATATTTT. This translates into CASSQDRAANTIYF.